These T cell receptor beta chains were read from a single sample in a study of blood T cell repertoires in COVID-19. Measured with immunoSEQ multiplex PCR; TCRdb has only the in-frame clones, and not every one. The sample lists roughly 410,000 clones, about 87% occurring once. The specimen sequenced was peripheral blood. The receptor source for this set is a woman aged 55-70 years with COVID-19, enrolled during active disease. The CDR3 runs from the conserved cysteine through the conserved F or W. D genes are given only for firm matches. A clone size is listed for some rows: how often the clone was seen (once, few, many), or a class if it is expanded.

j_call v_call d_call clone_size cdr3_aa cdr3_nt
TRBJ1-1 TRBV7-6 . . CASSLSRGHLNTEAFF TGTGCCAGCAGCTTATCTCGGGGACATCTGAACACTGAAGCTTTCTTT
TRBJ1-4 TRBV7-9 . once CASSSGQANEKLFF TGTGCCAGCAGTTCGGGACAAGCTAATGAAAAACTGTTTTTT
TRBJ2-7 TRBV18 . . CASSPSRGKNEQYF TGTGCCAGCTCACCAAGCAGGGGTAAGAACGAGCAGTACTTC
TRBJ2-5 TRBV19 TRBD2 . CASSPGRTSGGEETQYF TGTGCCAGTAGCCCTGGCCGGACTAGCGGGGGAGAAGAGACCCAGTACTTC
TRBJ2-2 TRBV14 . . CASSQVVGAATGELFF TGTGCCAGCAGCCAAGTGGTAGGGGCGGCCACCGGGGAGCTGTTTTTT
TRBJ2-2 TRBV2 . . CASTGQSANTGELFF TGTGCCAGCACTGGACAGTCCGCGAACACCGGGGAGCTGTTTTTT
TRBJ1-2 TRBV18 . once CASSPLEGTLNYGYTF TGTGCCAGCTCACCACTGGAGGGCACGTTGAACTATGGCTACACCTTC
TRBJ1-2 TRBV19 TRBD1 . CASSIGDRGGYTF TGTGCCAGTAGTATCGGGGACAGGGGAGGCTACACCTTC
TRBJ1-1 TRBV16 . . CASSSVRMNTEAFF TGTGCCAGCAGCTCAGTCAGGATGAACACTGAAGCTTTCTTT
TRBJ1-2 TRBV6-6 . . CASSGSTGYGYTF TGTGCCAGCAGTGGATCAACAGGGTATGGCTACACCTTC
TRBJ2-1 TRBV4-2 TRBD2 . CASRRGLDDEQFF TGTGCCAGCAGGAGGGGACTAGATGATGAGCAGTTCTTC
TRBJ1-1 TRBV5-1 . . CASSLLAVNTEAFF TGCGCCAGCAGCTTATTGGCCGTGAACACTGAAGCTTTCTTT
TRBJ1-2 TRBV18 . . CASLSADSNYGYTF TGTGCCAGCTTGTCAGCGGACAGCAACTATGGCTACACCTTC
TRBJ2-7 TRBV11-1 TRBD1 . CASSFDRVAEQYF TGTGCCAGCAGCTTTGACAGGGTAGCCGAGCAGTACTTC